This TCR beta chain was found in a study of prognosis after radiotherapy for stage I lung cancer. Overall study context: Non-small cell lung cancer patients at stage I were enrolled between April 2018 and January 2019. Study-wide results and limits: Reportedly, the usage of TRBV and TRBJ genes was not the same in patients with and without metastases.

Ten or more counts support this clonotype. Its cognate antigen is unknown. The CDR3 extends over 14 amino acids. V dropped 0 bases and J dropped 2 bases, with 9 bases sitting between them. Germline CDR1 reads SGHDT; CDR2 reads YYEEEE. TCR beta CDR3 was amplified from genomic DNA by two-round multiplex PCR. Gene-specific TRBV and TRBJ primers were used in PCR round one. As the PCR entered its second round, universal primers were used. Via MiXCR, TCRdb re-called the multiplex PCR reads, giving one row per CDR3 protein. The sample lists around 16,000 distinct CDR3 sequences; about 15% were seen once. The J gene is TRBJ2-7, the V gene TRBV5-6, with D possibly being TRBD2 (6 bases). The specimen was PBMCs, collected before or after stereotactic body radiation therapy (not recorded which). The TCR was taken from a donor over 45 with non-small cell lung cancer. The CDR3 is CASSLVASAYEQYF. CDR3 DNA: TGTGCCAGCAGCTTGGTGGCTAGCGCCTACGAGCAGTACTTC.